Listed below are T cell receptor beta chains from one sample, sequenced in a study of blood T cell repertoires in COVID-19. TCRdb's table, derived via immunoSEQ multiplex PCR, lists solely in-frame clones and lacks some. Of some 68,000 clones in the sample, roughly 87% were seen once. The sequencing input was peripheral blood. Receptors were obtained from a man aged 45-60 years with COVID-19, enrolled during active disease. Each CDR3 is given with its conserved first and last residue. D genes are given only for firm matches. Clone size is stated in some rows and not others, as once, few, many or a class when expanded.

TRBJ1-1 - - TRBV19 CASTPEILNTEAFF TGTGCCAGTACCCCAGAAATTTTGAACACTGAAGCTTTCTTT
TRBJ2-1 few - TRBV12-3/TRBV12-4 CASSLSASVQFF TGTGCCAGCAGTTTATCGGCTAGCGTGCAGTTCTTC
TRBJ1-1 - - TRBV7-2 CASSHSDVGGSDTEAFF TGTGCCAGCAGTCACTCCGACGTAGGGGGTTCGGACACTGAAGCTTTCTTT
TRBJ2-7 - - TRBV20-1 CSASPSYEQYF TGCAGTGCTAGCCCGAGCTACGAGCAGTACTTC
TRBJ1-2 - - TRBV24-1 CATSDSRDWDYGYTF TGTGCCACCAGTGATTCAAGAGACTGGGACTATGGCTACACCTTC
TRBJ1-1 - - TRBV18 CASSPLRMADLNTEAFF TGTGCCAGCTCACCCCTACGGATGGCAGACTTGAACACTGAAGCTTTCTTT
TRBJ2-5 - TRBD2 TRBV10-1 CASSEGTAGIGGETQYF TGCGCCAGCAGTGAGGGCACAGCGGGAATTGGGGGAGAGACCCAGTACTTC
TRBJ2-1 - TRBD2 TRBV24-1 CATSDPRIAGEGEQFF TGTGCCACCAGTGATCCCCGGATAGCGGGAGAGGGTGAGCAGTTCTTC
TRBJ2-3 - - TRBV20-1 CSARLDQGQYF TGCAGTGCCCGTTTAGACCAGGGGCAGTATTTT
TRBJ2-3 - TRBD1 TRBV3-1/TRBV3-2 CASSHRTGFPPDTQYF TGTGCCAGCAGCCACCGGACAGGGTTCCCACCAGATACGCAGTATTTT
TRBJ1-1 - TRBD1 TRBV2 CASSPRPGQLTEAFF TGTGCCAGCAGTCCTCGACCGGGACAGCTTACTGAAGCTTTCTTT
TRBJ1-4 - - TRBV5-1 CASSPEGPTNEKLFF TGCGCCAGCAGCCCGGAGGGACCAACTAATGAAAAACTGTTTTTT
TRBJ2-7 - - TRBV28 CASSERSYEQYF TGTGCCAGCAGTGAGCGATCCTACGAGCAGTACTTC
TRBJ2-7 - - TRBV2 CASMGGYEQYF TGTGCCAGCATGGGGGGCTACGAGCAGTACTTC
TRBJ1-1 few - TRBV10-3 CAISVGLNTEAFF TGTGCCATCAGTGTTGGACTAAACACTGAAGCTTTCTTT
TRBJ1-3 - TRBD1 TRBV4-1 CASSQVPLIQGAGNTIYF TGCGCCAGCAGCCAAGTCCCTCTCATACAGGGGGCTGGAAACACCATATATTTT
TRBJ2-7 - TRBD1 TRBV6-5 CASTSGQSYEQYF TGTGCCAGCACCTCGGGACAGAGCTACGAGCAGTACTTC
TRBJ1-1 - - TRBV6-1 CASSEDPGPRTEAFF TGTGCCAGCAGTGAAGACCCAGGGCCCCGCACTGAAGCTTTCTTT
TRBJ1-1 - - TRBV7-2 CASSLERGSEAFF TGTGCCAGCAGCTTAGAGAGAGGGTCTGAAGCTTTCTTT
TRBJ2-3 - TRBD1 TRBV19 CASSTPGTAPDTQYF TGTGCCAGTAGTACCCCGGGGACAGCCCCAGATACGCAGTATTTT
TRBJ2-7 - - TRBV6-1 CASSEDLNSFYEQYF TGTGCCAGCAGTGAAGATCTCAACTCCTTCTACGAGCAGTACTTC
TRBJ1-2 - - TRBV2 CASAQYRGYTF TGTGCCTCCGCCCAGTATCGTGGCTACACCTTC
TRBJ2-2 - TRBD2 TRBV4-3 CASRRLAGGSNTGELFF TGCGCCAGCAGGAGGCTAGCGGGAGGGTCGAACACCGGGGAGCTGTTTTTT
TRBJ2-2 - TRBD1 TRBV2 CASSVGQGEKTGELFF TGTGCCAGCAGTGTTGGGCAGGGGGAGAAAACCGGGGAGCTGTTTTTT
TRBJ1-2 - TRBD1 TRBV7-2 CASSLQVQGAIGYGYTF TGTGCCAGCAGCTTACAGGTACAGGGGGCGATCGGATATGGCTACACCTTC
TRBJ2-7 - - TRBV3-1/TRBV3-2 CASSSSPLSSYEQYF TGTGCCAGCAGCAGCTCCCCTCTAAGCTCCTACGAGCAGTACTTC
TRBJ1-2 - - TRBV4-1 CASSQVEGNYGYTF TGCGCCAGCAGCCAAGTGGAGGGAAACTATGGCTACACCTTC
TRBJ2-2 - TRBD2 TRBV7-2 CASSPRGLAGVRAGELFF TGTGCCAGCAGCCCAAGGGGTCTAGCGGGAGTCAGGGCCGGGGAGCTGTTTTTT
TRBJ2-1 - TRBD2 TRBV5-4 CASSPGLAGAGEQFF TGTGCCAGTAGCCCGGGACTAGCGGGAGCGGGGGAGCAGTTCTTC
TRBJ2-5 - TRBD2 TRBV5-1 CASSLASGRARETQYF TGCGCCAGCAGCTTGGCTAGCGGGAGGGCTAGGGAGACCCAGTACTTC
TRBJ1-2 - TRBD1 TRBV14 CASSQTWDRVGYGYTF TGTGCCAGCAGCCAGACATGGGACAGGGTCGGCTATGGCTACACCTTC
TRBJ2-5 - TRBD1 TRBV30 CAWSIPGQQETQYF TGTGCCTGGAGTATACCGGGACAGCAAGAGACCCAGTACTTC
TRBJ2-4 - - TRBV5-1 CASSPNSGSVNIQYF TGCGCCAGCAGCCCGAACAGCGGGTCGGTGAACATTCAGTACTTC
TRBJ1-1 - - TRBV5-6 CASRAVPGQNTEAFF TGTGCCAGCAGAGCAGTACCGGGACAGAACACTGAAGCTTTCTTT
TRBJ1-6 - TRBD1 TRBV5-1 CASRQGIGSPLHF TGCGCCAGCAGACAGGGGATAGGTTCACCCCTCCACTTT
TRBJ2-7 - TRBD2 TRBV18 CASSPSGGSNYEQYF TGTGCCAGCTCACCGTCGGGCGGGAGCAACTACGAGCAGTACTTC
TRBJ2-1 - - TRBV27 CASRPGLSVGQFF TGTGCCAGCAGACCGGGACTTTCCGTTGGGCAGTTCTTC
TRBJ1-1 - - TRBV4-1 CASSHKSRGKGYTEAFF TGCGCCAGCAGCCACAAATCCCGGGGGAAGGGTTACACTGAAGCTTTCTTT
TRBJ2-2 - - TRBV27 CASSLGPKNTGELFF TGTGCCAGCAGTTTGGGCCCAAAGAACACCGGGGAGCTGTTTTTT
TRBJ2-1 - TRBD2 TRBV7-7 CASSLRGLAGDEQFF TGTGCCAGCAGCTTACGCGGACTAGCGGGTGATGAGCAGTTCTTC
TRBJ2-7 - - TRBV18 CASSGFRTATYEQYF TGTGCCAGCTCAGGATTTCGGACAGCCACCTACGAGCAGTACTTC
TRBJ2-7 - TRBD1 TRBV2 CASSLGQYPYEQYF TGTGCCAGCAGTTTGGGACAGTACCCGTACGAGCAGTACTTC
TRBJ2-5 - TRBD2 TRBV29-1 CSGGLAGTQYF TGCAGCGGTGGACTAGCAGGGACCCAGTACTTC
TRBJ2-2 - - TRBV5-1 CASSLAPGSPGELFF TGCGCCAGCAGCTTGGCGCCAGGGTCTCCCGGGGAGCTGTTTTTT
TRBJ2-1 - - TRBV12-3/TRBV12-4 CASSFFEQFF TGTGCCAGCAGTTTCTTTGAGCAGTTCTTC
TRBJ2-6 - TRBD2 TRBV19 CASLRTSGVSGANVLTF TGTGCCAGTCTCAGGACTAGCGGGGTCTCTGGGGCCAACGTCCTGACTTTC
TRBJ2-1 few TRBD2 TRBV2 CASIQAGLAGKGNNEQFF TGTGCCAGCATTCAAGCGGGACTAGCGGGAAAAGGTAACAATGAGCAGTTCTTC
TRBJ1-4 - - TRBV18 CASSPTRGEGHSRRFF TGTGCCAGCTCACCTACGAGGGGCGAGGGACACTCCCGGCGTTTTTTT
TRBJ2-1 - - TRBV7-6 CASSLGARPPVEQFF TGTGCCAGCAGCTTAGGAGCGCGGCCTCCAGTTGAGCAGTTCTTC
TRBJ1-3 - - TRBV7-2 CASSLDAISGNTIYF TGTGCCAGCAGCTTAGACGCTATCTCTGGAAACACCATATATTTT
TRBJ2-1 - - TRBV5-4 CASSLWARGMWNEQFF TGTGCCAGCAGCTTGTGGGCCAGGGGTATGTGGAATGAGCAGTTCTTC